The 10 T cell receptor beta chains below come from one sample, sequenced in a study of cytomegalovirus exposure and HLA in healthy donors. The primer mix had 60 Vbeta and 13 Jbeta primers. Sequencing used immunoSEQ multiplex PCR; TCRdb keeps in-frame clones, though not all of them. Seen here are more than 140,000 clones, roughly 64% observed once, and the top ten hold 3%. Sequencing used PBMCs. Source of these receptors: a woman aged 25 to 45 in good health and CMV-seropositive.

This chain connects TRBV27 to TRBJ1-5; 11 positions agree with TRBD1. Germline V CDR1 and CDR2: MNHEY, SMNVEV (reference sequence). The CDR3 sequence is 16 residues long. The V gene end was trimmed by 3 bases and the J gene end by 9 bases; junction bases not matched to a gene: 10. CDR3 protein: CASSFGDRGARGPQHF. CDR3 coding DNA: TGTGCCAGCAGTTTCGGGGACAGGGGGGCCCGGGGGCCCCAGCATTTT.

The V call is TRBV5-1, the J call TRBJ2-1; 14 nucleotides align to TRBD2. From germline, CDR1 is SGHRS and CDR2 YFSETQ. The CDR3 spans 17 residues. V trimming: 4 bases; J trimming: 0 bases; junction bases outside the gene matches: 3. CDR3 protein: CASSLGLAGASYNEQFF. The CDR3 DNA follows: TGCGCCAGCAGCCTGGGACTAGCGGGAGCCTCCTACAATGAGCAGTTCTTC.

This clone came up a few times. The chain recombines TRBV10-3 with TRBJ1-1; possible D gene TRBD1, 5 bases. Germline V gene lookup returns CDR1 ENHRY and CDR2 SYGVKD. The length of the CDR3 is 18 residues. V was clipped by 8 bases and J by 4 bases, with 29 bases between them. The CDR3 nucleotides read TGTGCCATCCGGGCCCCCCATCCGACAGACCTGCTGGGCACTGAAGCTTTCTTT. Translated: CAIRAPHPTDLLGTEAFF.

The chain couples TRBV2 to TRBJ1-1; D not resolved. CDR1 and CDR2 from the germline V gene are SNHLY and FYNNEI. This CDR3 comprises 14 residues. Between the trimmed V and J ends, which lost 8 bases and 4 bases, there was a span of 17 bases. This CDR3 is CASVTTWAGTEAFF. The CDR3 DNA follows: TGTGCCAGCGTCACGACGTGGGCGGGCACTGAAGCTTTCTTT.

Only a few counts were recorded for this clone. The genes are TRBV5-1 and TRBJ1-5; unclear D gene. Germline CDR1 reads SGHRS; CDR2 reads YFSETQ. V shed 3 bases and J shed 0 bases, with 7 bases lying between them. The CDR3 is 14 residues long. The CDR3, as DNA: TGCGCCAGCAGCTGGGGAGATAGCAATCAGCCCCAGCATTTT. Translation gives CASSWGDSNQPQHF.

CDR3 bases: TGTGCCAGTAGTTTCACGACAGGGCCGGAAAAACTGTTTTTT. Its translation: CASSFTTGPEKLFF. The V gene is TRBV19, the J gene TRBJ1-4; 7 nucleotides align to TRBD1. CDR1 and CDR2 from the germline V gene are LNHDA and SQIVND (reference sequence). V shed 5 bases and J 8 bases; nucleotides not matched to a gene: 8. The CDR3 has 14 residues.

V gene TRBV5-4 combines with J gene TRBJ2-5; 7 bases agree with TRBD1. V shed 4 bases and J 3 bases; nucleotides not matched to a gene: 3. The length of the CDR3 is 13 residues. Germline CDR1 SGHNT, CDR2 YYREEE (reference sequence). The CDR3 coding sequence is TGTGCCAGCAGCCCCGGGACAGAAGAGACCCAGTACTTC. Translating gives CASSPGTEETQYF.

V usage is TRBV5-4 and J usage is TRBJ2-2, with D tentatively TRBD1 (6 bases). V was trimmed by 5 bases and J by 3 bases, leaving 11 bases between them. Germline-derived CDR1 and CDR2 are SGHNT and YYREEE (reference sequence). The CDR3 spans 14 residues. CDR3 in DNA: TGTGCCAGCAGGGCAGGGGATCACACCGGGGAGCTGTTTTTT. Protein sequence: CASRAGDHTGELFF.

The chain combines TRBV23-1 with TRBJ2-7; TRBD1 is a possible D gene (6 bases). TRBV23-1 is classed as an ORF, of uncertain function. The CDR3 is made up of 14 amino acids. Trimming pared 2 bases from V and 3 bases from J, leaving 11 bases between. The CDR3 sequence is CASSQTGHHYEQYF. In nucleotides, the CDR3 is TGCGCCAGCAGTCAAACGGGACACCACTACGAGCAGTACTTC.

This clone has more than one count but fewer than ten. The rearrangement uses TRBV2 and TRBJ2-3; perhaps TRBD2 as D (6 bases). The length of the CDR3 is 15 residues. V was trimmed by 2 bases and J by 3 bases, leaving 12 bases between them. Looked up from germline, CDR1 is SNHLY and CDR2 is FYNNEI. CDR3 sequence: CASSENFLATDTQYF. Written as DNA, the CDR3 is TGTGCCAGCAGTGAAAATTTCCTAGCGACAGATACGCAGTATTTT.